In its sample, the clone carrying this T cell receptor (beta chain) was seen a few times. Its antigen remains unknown. The data originate from a study of beta chain features in type 1 diabetes. The study, taken as a whole, reports: The analysis here could not establish whether HLA type shapes TCRB rearrangement.

V trimming: 1 base; J trimming: 4 bases; junction bases outside the gene matches: 3. Germline V gene data show CDR1 as MDHEN and CDR2 as SYDVKM. The CDR3 sequence is 14 residues long. The sequenced template was cDNA made from the entire isolated RNA. Method: immunoSEQ multiplex PCR; TCRdb's copy keeps in-frame clones and lacks some. The table lists roughly 350,000 clones, approximately 11% of them singletons, with around 0.015% in the top ten. This clonotype originated in a woman aged 25 to 39 in good health. V is TRBV28 and J is TRBJ2-5; 7 bases match TRBD1. Sequencing was carried out using naive CD4+ T cells from blood. In DNA, the CDR3 is TGTGCCAGCAGTTTATCGGGACAGAGAGAGACCCAGTACTTC. Translation: CASSLSGQRETQYF. The full variable domain, with the rest looked up from reference TRBV28 and TRBJ2-5, is DVKVTQSSRYLVKRTGEKVFLECVQDMDHENMFWYRQDPGLGLRLIYFSYDVKMKEKGDIPEGYSVSREKKERFSLILESASTNQTSMYLCASSLSGQRETQYFGPGTRLLVL.